This T cell receptor beta chain was documented in a study of blood T cell repertoires in COVID-19. The method was immunoSEQ multiplex PCR; TCRdb's version includes in-frame clones alone and lacks a portion of them. There are approximately 430,000 clones in the sample; roughly 90% occur only once, and approximately 1.4% lies in the top ten. The CDR3 is made up of 13 amino acids. The germline V and J ends were trimmed by 6 bases and 3 bases, with 11 bases remaining between them. This TCR came from a young woman with active or convalescent COVID-19. Sequencing input: peripheral blood. The J gene is TRBJ2-5, the V gene TRBV12-3 or TRBV12-4, with D perhaps TRBD1 (6 bases). In DNA, the CDR3 is TGTGCCAGCAGCGTGGGACAAGAAGAGACCCAGTACTTC. Amino acid sequence: CASSVGQEETQYF.